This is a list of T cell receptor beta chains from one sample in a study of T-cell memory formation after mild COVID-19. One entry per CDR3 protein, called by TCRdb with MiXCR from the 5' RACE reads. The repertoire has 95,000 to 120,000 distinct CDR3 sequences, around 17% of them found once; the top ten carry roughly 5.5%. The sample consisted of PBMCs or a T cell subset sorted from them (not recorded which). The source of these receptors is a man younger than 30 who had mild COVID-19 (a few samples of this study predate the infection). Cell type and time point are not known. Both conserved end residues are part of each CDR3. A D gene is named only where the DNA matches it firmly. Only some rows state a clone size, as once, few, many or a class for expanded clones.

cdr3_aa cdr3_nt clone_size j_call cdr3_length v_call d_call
CASSLVADTEAFF TGTGCTAGCAGCTTAGTGGCGGACACTGAAGCTTTCTTT . TRBJ1-1 13 TRBV7-7 .
CASSSAGDKNIQYF TGTGCCAGCAGCTCAGCGGGTGACAAAAACATTCAGTACTTC . TRBJ2-4 14 TRBV7-2 .
CASSLTNTDQPQHF TGTGCCAGCAGCTTAACTAATACTGATCAGCCCCAGCATTTT . TRBJ1-5 14 TRBV11-2 .
CASSLTLESDTQYF TGTGCCAGCAGCTTAACTCTCGAATCAGATACGCAGTATTTT . TRBJ2-3 14 TRBV7-2 .
CASSLGGRDYTF TGCGCCAGCAGCTTGGGGGGGCGAGACTACACCTTC . TRBJ1-2 12 TRBV5-1 .
CASSSQGTQYF TGTGCCAGCAGCTCCCAGGGGACCCAGTACTTC few TRBJ2-5 11 TRBV7-2 .
CASSLQVLETQYF TGCGCCAGCAGCTTACAGGTCTTGGAGACCCAGTACTTC . TRBJ2-5 13 TRBV5-1 .
CASSYSTRDRGAGTEAFF TGTGCCAGCAGTTACTCGACCCGGGACAGGGGAGCGGGCACTGAAGCTTTCTTT . TRBJ1-1 18 TRBV6-2/TRBV6-3 TRBD1
CAISRDRVGSPLHF TGTGCCATCAGCCGGGACAGGGTTGGTTCACCCCTCCACTTT . TRBJ1-6 14 TRBV10-3 TRBD1
CASSPRITPPLGEAFF TGCGCCAGCAGCCCTAGAATTACACCCCCTCTTGGTGAAGCTTTCTTT . TRBJ1-1 16 TRBV4-1 .
CASSSEQGGETQYF TGTGCCAGCAGTTCGGAACAGGGGGGGGAGACCCAGTACTTC . TRBJ2-5 14 TRBV7-2 .
CASSGSGGEAFF TGTGCCAGCAGTGGTTCAGGGGGCGAAGCTTTCTTT . TRBJ1-1 12 TRBV2 TRBD1
CASSAGTGGLGYTF TGTGCCAGCAGCGCCGGGACAGGGGGTTTAGGCTACACCTTC few TRBJ1-2 14 TRBV9 TRBD1
CASSLRGVTNEKLFF TGCGCCAGCAGCCTGAGGGGGGTCACTAATGAAAAACTGTTTTTT few TRBJ1-4 15 TRBV5-1 .
CASSLETSPSQYF TGCGCCAGCAGCTTGGAAACTTCCCCGTCCCAGTACTTC few TRBJ2-5 13 TRBV5-1 .
CASRLAGGITDTQYF TGTGCCAGCAGACTAGCGGGGGGCATCACAGATACGCAGTATTTT . TRBJ2-3 15 TRBV7-2 TRBD2
CASSLSSSGGPYQETQYF TGTGCCAGCAGCTTATCGTCTAGCGGGGGCCCGTACCAAGAGACCCAGTACTTC few TRBJ2-5 18 TRBV7-2 TRBD2
CASSQGLAFTDTQYF TGCGCCAGCAGCCAAGGATTGGCGTTCACAGATACGCAGTATTTT few TRBJ2-3 15 TRBV4-1 .
CASSWGGHRGTDTQYF TGCGCCAGCAGCTGGGGCGGGCATAGGGGCACAGATACGCAGTATTTT . TRBJ2-3 16 TRBV5-1 .
CASSLGQYNSPLHF TGTGCCAGCAGCCTAGGACAGTATAATTCACCCCTCCACTTT . TRBJ1-6 14 TRBV5-6 .
CSASKAGQGVNEQYF TGCAGTGCCAGTAAAGCCGGACAGGGTGTCAACGAGCAGTACTTC . TRBJ2-7 15 TRBV20-1 TRBD1
CASSYPGTNLNEQFF TGTGCCAGCAGCTACCCCGGGACGAACCTGAATGAGCAGTTCTTC few TRBJ2-1 15 TRBV7-9 .
CASSFVAGSSPLHF TGTGCCAGCAGCTTTGTGGCAGGATCTTCACCCCTCCACTTT . TRBJ1-6 14 TRBV5-6 .
CASSVAGGGAGETQYF TGTGCCAGCAGCGTAGCAGGCGGGGGGGCCGGGGAGACCCAGTACTTC . TRBJ2-5 16 TRBV9 TRBD2
CASSLGTRQKQYF TGTGCCAGCTCCCTTGGGACCCGCCAGAAGCAGTACTTC . TRBJ2-7 13 TRBV18 .
CASSLGPPMLAKNIQYF TGTGCCAGCTCCTTAGGCCCCCCCATGTTAGCCAAAAACATTCAGTACTTC few TRBJ2-4 17 TRBV7-2 .
CAWSGSVSQNIQYF TGTGCCTGGAGTGGGTCAGTATCACAAAACATTCAGTACTTC . TRBJ2-4 14 TRBV30 .
CASSTVGLFQETQYF TGTGCCAGCAGTACCGTGGGACTTTTCCAAGAGACCCAGTACTTC . TRBJ2-5 15 TRBV27 .
CSANPPSSGQDTQYF TGCAGTGCAAACCCGCCTAGCTCGGGACAGGATACGCAGTATTTT many TRBJ2-3 15 TRBV20-1 TRBD1
CSASTGSSYEQYF TGCAGTGCTAGCACAGGGTCCTCCTACGAGCAGTACTTC many TRBJ2-7 13 TRBV20-1 .
CASSLGGEGGSPLHF TGTGCCAGCAGCTTAGGGGGCGAAGGCGGCTCACCCCTCCACTTT many TRBJ1-6 15 TRBV7-2 .
CASSSGLAVTDTQYF TGTGCCAGCAGCTCGGGACTAGCGGTCACAGATACGCAGTATTTT . TRBJ2-3 15 TRBV7-3 TRBD2
CAIHSTGYYGYTF TGTGCCATCCATTCGACAGGGTACTATGGCTACACCTTC . TRBJ1-2 13 TRBV28 TRBD1
CASSGGAQETQYF TGTGCCAGCAGCGGCGGGGCCCAAGAGACCCAGTACTTC many TRBJ2-5 13 TRBV9 .
CASSQGLAGTSTDTQYF TGTGCCAGCAGCCAAGGTCTAGCGGGGACTAGCACAGATACGCAGTATTTT . TRBJ2-3 17 TRBV4-2 TRBD2